This paragraph covers one T cell receptor (beta chain) sequence. Antigen specificity is unknown. This entry comes from a study of blood T cells in healthy people across ages. Per sample, at least 5.5 micrograms of total RNA were extracted. This CDR3 contains 14 residues. CDR1 is SGDLS and CDR2 is YYNGEE in the germline V gene. The junction had 8 bases not matched to a gene; V was cut back by 10 bases and J by 5 bases. Study outcomes and limitations: Strong correlation linked observed beta diversity and percent naive T cells. The CMV status of each donor remained undetermined, and this could have confounded shifts in expanded clonotypes.

Through a sample-barcoded 5' primer and a J-beta primer mix, a second PCR was run for roughly 7 to 11 cycles. Every molecule of cDNA carried a tag from a template-switch adaptor with 12 random nucleotides. MiXCR, run by TCRdb on the 5' RACE reads, gives a single entry per CDR3 protein. The sample consists of 730,000 or so distinct CDR3 sequences, roughly two fifths of them appearing once. The specimen sequenced was blood. The sequence derives from a man older than 75 in good health. The V gene is TRBV9, the J gene TRBJ2-1; 11 bases line up with TRBD2. The CDR3 protein is CAGSGTSGNNEQFF. CDR3 coding DNA: TGTGCCGGATCCGGGACTAGCGGTAACAATGAGCAGTTCTTC.